This TCR beta chain comes out of a study of cytotoxic CD8 clonotypes in ibrutinib-treated CLL. Findings and caveats of the study: Ibrutinib response saw clonality rise, and progression saw it return toward baseline.

Notes on this clone: Its antigen is not known.

Depths of 1 in 200,000 to 1 in 1 million T cells were the sequencing target. The protocol was immunoSEQ multiplex PCR, while the TCRdb copy is restricted to in-frame clones and leaves out a portion. The sample has about 160,000 clones; approximately 77% are singletons. The CDR3 spans 15 residues. Unmatched junction bases numbered 7, after V lost 5 bases and J lost 3 bases. Germline loops: CDR1 SGHTA, CDR2 FQGNSA. This chain joins TRBV7-2 and TRBJ2-1; 7 nucleotides match TRBD1. The clonotype was recovered from a human donor with chronic lymphocytic leukemia. This sample comprised PBMCs, obtained after 12 months of ibrutinib treatment. CDR3 DNA: TGTGCCAGCAGCCCAAAGACAGGGTTCTACAATGAGCAGTTCTTC. The encoded protein is CASSPKTGFYNEQFF.